This TCR beta chain appears in the sequencing data of a study of blood T cell repertoires in COVID-19. About the study: Material from acute and convalescent COVID-19 was sourced from the United States, Italy and Spain. PBMCs, B-cell-depleted T cells, or T cells provided the cDNA or gDNA that made up the material.

Assay: immunoSEQ multiplex PCR; the TCRdb copy retains only in-frame clones and omits some. The profile shows approximately 68,000 clones, approximately 86% of them singletons. The V and J ends lost 3 bases and 6 bases respectively, with 23 bases between them. This CDR3 spans 18 amino acids. Germline CDR1 SNHLY, CDR2 FYNNEI. The rearrangement joins TRBV2 to TRBJ2-2, with D perhaps matching TRBD2 (6 bases). The TCR comes from a woman aged 55-70 years with acute or convalescent COVID-19. Material: peripheral blood. This chain's CDR3 is CASSENGLARFVAGELFF. Written as DNA, the CDR3 is TGTGCCAGCAGTGAGAATGGGCTAGCGAGGTTTGTGGCCGGGGAGCTGTTTTTT.